Included here is one TCR beta chain sequence, with context. The source of the sample is a study of blood T cells in healthy people across ages. The authors ran a second PCR of 7 to 11 cycles using a sample-barcoded 5' primer and a J-beta primer mix. One entry per CDR3 protein results from TCRdb running MiXCR on the 5' RACE reads. This sample carries approximately 850,000 distinct CDR3 sequences, nearly 60% of them seen once, and the ten largest clones take 22%. V was shortened by 0 bases and J by 2 bases, with 22 bases between the two germline ends. CDR3 size: 19 residues. The germline V gene encodes CDR1 LGHDT and CDR2 YNNKEL (reference sequence).

The sequencing sample was made of blood. The TCR sequence derives from a man between 25 and 39 years old in good health. V and J are TRBV3-1 and TRBJ1-2; weak D call: TRBD1 (5 bases). The DNA for the CDR3 is TGTGCCAGCAGCCAAGATCTTACCAGGATGGGACTGATCAACTATGGCTACACCTTC. Its protein product is CASSQDLTRMGLINYGYTF.